The 10 T cell receptor beta chains given below trace back to one sample, sequenced in a study of T cells in localized non-small cell lung cancer. Assay used: immunoSEQ multiplex PCR; TCRdb lists only in-frame clones, some missing. The repertoire holds about 24,000 clones, with around 90% as singletons. Sample: peripheral blood, taken before any cancer treatment. All receptors derive from a man aged 40-75 years with stage I squamous cell lung carcinoma.

This clone was recorded a few times. J is TRBJ2-5 and V is TRBV7-2; D remains ambiguous. The CDR3 extends over 13 amino acids. Germline CDR1 and CDR2: SGHTA and FQGNSA. Trimming took 5 bases from V and 4 from J, leaving 11 bases between them. The CDR3 DNA is TGTGCCAGCAGCCCCGGTCCCGCAGAGACCCAGTACTTC. Translated: CASSPGPAETQYF.

The V gene is TRBV4-1, the J gene TRBJ2-3; a possible D gene is TRBD2 (6 bases). V was cut by 2 bases and J by 3 bases, with 12 bases left in between. Per germline, CDR1 MGHRA and CDR2 YSYEKL. The CDR3 totals 15 residues. As DNA, the CDR3 is TGCGCCAGCAGCCAACGAACTAGCTCGACAGATACGCAGTATTTT. It encodes CASSQRTSSTDTQYF.

Written as DNA, the CDR3 is TGTGCCATCAGTGACATGGGAGATCAGCCCCAGCATTTT. Translating gives CAISDMGDQPQHF. This sequence joins TRBV10-3 and TRBJ1-5; D not certain. The V end lost 3 bases, the J end lost 5 bases, and 8 bases lay between the germline ends. Germline lookup yields CDR1 ENHRY and CDR2 SYGVKD. This CDR3 has 13 residues.

This clone came up once. This sequence joins TRBV2 and TRBJ1-3; no clear D. The CDR3 contains 15 residues. Trimming pared 3 bases from V and 0 bases from J, leaving 9 bases between. Germline CDR1 SNHLY, CDR2 FYNNEI. CDR3 sequence reads: CASSEMVGSGNTIYF. The CDR3, as DNA: TGTGCCAGCAGTGAGATGGTTGGCTCTGGAAACACCATATATTTT.

In its sample, this clone was seen a few times. V gene TRBV6-5 combines with J gene TRBJ2-3, with TRBD2 matching 10 bases. Trimming removed 6 bases from V and 5 bases from J; junction bases left unmatched: 8. The CDR3 consists of 15 residues. Germline CDR1 reads MNHEY; CDR2 reads SVGAGI. For the CDR3, the DNA is TGTGCCAGCAGAACCACTAGCGGGGCACTAGATACGCAGTATTTT. It yields the protein CASRTTSGALDTQYF.

V gene TRBV15 combines with J gene TRBJ2-7, with TRBD1 matching over 11 bases. The junction had 16 bases not matched to a gene; V was cut back by 2 bases and J by 7 bases. The CDR3 totals 18 residues. The germline V gene has CDR1 LNHNV and CDR2 YYDKDF (reference sequence). CDR3 in DNA: TGTGCCACCAGCAGAAGGGACTCATTGGACAGGGGGCGCCGGGAGCAGTACTTC. It is translated as CATSRRDSLDRGRREQYF.

The V gene is TRBV7-2, the J gene TRBJ2-1; D is undetermined. Germline V gene data show CDR1 as SGHTA and CDR2 as FQGNSA. The CDR3 consists of 14 residues. V was trimmed by 5 bases and J by 4 bases, leaving 12 bases between them. The DNA for the CDR3 is TGTGCCAGCAGCCCCCGGATGGAGTACAATGAGCAGTTCTTC. Translating gives CASSPRMEYNEQFF.

The V and J genes are TRBV6-1 and TRBJ2-2; 7 positions match TRBD1. The V gene's germline CDR1 is MNHNS and CDR2 SASEGT. The CDR3 has 14 amino acids. The V gene end was trimmed by 10 bases and the J gene end by 3 bases; junction bases not matched to a gene: 8. The CDR3 spells CATLPGGYTGELFF. CDR3 nucleotides: TGTGCCACCTTGCCAGGGGGTTACACCGGGGAGCTGTTTTTT.

This rearrangement joins TRBV6-5 to TRBJ1-2; possibly TRBD1 for D (6 bases). The V end lost 6 bases, the J end lost 5 bases, and 16 bases lay between the germline ends. The length of the CDR3 is 14 residues. Germline lookup yields CDR1 MNHEY and CDR2 SVGAGI. The CDR3 DNA is TGTGCCAGCAGCCTTCACAGGGCGGATTATGGCTACACCTTC. Its protein is CASSLHRADYGYTF.

This clone came up once. The V and J genes are TRBV7-9 and TRBJ2-2; a possible D gene is TRBD1 (6 bases). V dropped 3 bases and J dropped 4 bases, with 9 bases sitting between them. The CDR3 contains 14 residues. Germline lookup yields CDR1 SEHNR and CDR2 FQNEAQ (reference sequence). CDR3 sequence reads: CASSFDRSTGELFF. In DNA form, the CDR3 reads TGTGCCAGCAGCTTCGACAGGTCCACCGGGGAGCTGTTTTTT.